These 7 T cell receptor beta chains share one sample of origin, sequenced in a study of identical twins. TCRdb redid the calling of the 5' RACE reads with MiXCR, one entry per CDR3 protein. The sample records approximately 620,000 distinct CDR3 sequences, 8.6% being singletons. Separately, the same data were catalogued under a study of yellow fever vaccine responses in identical twins.

Sequenced input: PBMCs. The receptors were sampled from a woman under 30 in good health.

This clonotype has only a few counts. The gene calls are TRBV5-6 and TRBJ2-7; D unresolved. Deletions cut 3 bases from V and 0 bases from J, with 7 bases between. Germline CDR1 is SGHDT and CDR2 is YYEEEE. The CDR3 has 13 amino acids. CDR3 nucleotide sequence: TGTGCCAGCAGCTCGGCCAACTCCTACGAGCAGTACTTC. It translates to CASSSANSYEQYF. Supplemented by reference TRBV5-6 and TRBJ2-7, the full variable domain reads DAGVTQSPTHLIKTRGQQVTLRCSPKSGHDTVSWYQQALGQGPQFIFQYYEEEERQRGNFPDRFSGHQFPNYSSELNVNALLLGDSALYLCASSSANSYEQYFGPGTRLTVT.

There are a few counts of this clonotype. The rearrangement links TRBV29-1 to TRBJ2-7; the D gene is possibly TRBD2 (5 bases). Per germline, CDR1 SQVTM and CDR2 ANQGSEA. CDR3 size: 12 residues. Trimming pared 5 bases from V and 7 bases from J, leaving 15 bases between. CDR3 loop: CSVTGDKNEQYF. CDR3 in DNA: TGCAGCGTTACCGGGGATAAGAATGAGCAGTACTTC.

The rearrangement uses TRBV7-2 and TRBJ2-7; 10 bases align to TRBD2. Trimming at V came to 2 bases and at J to 4 bases, leaving 5 bases not matched to a gene. CDR1 SGHTA and CDR2 FQGNSA come from the germline V gene. CDR3 length: 15 amino acids. The chain's CDR3 is CASSLSSSGSYEQYF. CDR3 in DNA: TGTGCCAGCAGCTTATCGTCTAGCGGGAGTTACGAGCAGTACTTC.

The rearrangement links TRBV15 to TRBJ2-1; D gene uncertain. The CDR3 has 16 amino acids. The V gene's germline CDR1 is LNHNV and CDR2 YYDKDF (reference sequence). V was clipped by 1 base and J by 2 bases, with 12 bases between them. CDR3 nucleotide sequence: TGTGCCACCAGCAGAGCTTACAGTGCTGCCTACAATGAGCAGTTCTTC. This gives the protein CATSRAYSAAYNEQFF. The complete variable domain, with remaining parts taken from reference TRBV15 and TRBJ2-1, reads DAMVIQNPRYQVTQFGKPVTLSCSQTLNHNVMYWYQQKSSQAPKLLFHYYDKDFNNEADTPDNFQSRRPNTSFCFLDIRSPGLGDTAMYLCATSRAYSAAYNEQFFGPGTRLTVL.

A few counts support this clonotype. The J gene is TRBJ1-1, the V gene TRBV9; D might be TRBD1 (6 bases). There are 15 residues in the CDR3. Trimming pared 4 bases from V and 6 bases from J, leaving 19 bases between. Germline V gene sequence: CDR1 SGDLS, CDR2 YYNGEE. The CDR3 protein is CASSPWTAAGAEAFF. The DNA of the CDR3 is TGTGCCAGCAGCCCCTGGACAGCCGCCGGCGCTGAAGCTTTCTTT.

This clonotype has at least ten counts. This chain uses TRBV5-4 with TRBJ2-1; 10 bases map to TRBD2. Germline V gene sequence: CDR1 SGHNT, CDR2 YYREEE (reference sequence). J gave up 0 bases and V 4 bases, and 4 bases lay outside the gene matches. There are 16 residues in the CDR3. The CDR3 loop reads CASSPSGGSSYNEQFF. CDR3 coding DNA: TGTGCCAGCAGCCCTAGCGGGGGCAGCTCCTACAATGAGCAGTTCTTC.

The chain carries TRBV11-2 and TRBJ2-1, with D possibly being TRBD1 (5 bases). This CDR3 spans 16 amino acids. Germline CDR1 SGHAT, CDR2 FQNNGV. Trimming left V 1 base short and J 2 bases short, with 12 bases between. The CDR3 here is CASSLAGPGPYNEQFF. Written as DNA, the CDR3 is TGTGCCAGCAGCTTAGCAGGGCCCGGGCCCTACAATGAGCAGTTCTTC.